Listed here are 15 T cell receptor beta chains from one sample, sequenced in a study of control samples from healthy donors and cancer patients. Profiling relied on immunoSEQ multiplex PCR, and the TCRdb table lists in-frame clones only, not all of them. The sample lists over 150,000 clones; roughly nine tenths were seen once. Sequencing was performed on blood. Receptor source: a man under 40 in good health.

The rearrangement uses TRBV18 and TRBJ1-1; TRBD1 is a possible D gene (5 bases). The V gene lost 6 bases and the J gene lost 4 bases, with 15 bases spanning the gap. Germline CDR1 is KGHSH and CDR2 is LQKENI. This CDR3 has 14 amino acids. The chain's CDR3 is CASSLGRGGTEAFF. In nucleotides, the CDR3 is TGTGCCAGCTCGCTGGGGAGGGGCGGCACTGAAGCTTTCTTT.

The chain recombines TRBV28 with TRBJ2-7; possibly TRBD2 for D (6 bases). The V end was cut by 5 bases, the J end by 9 bases, with 14 bases between. The CDR3 has 12 residues. CDR1 MDHEN and CDR2 SYDVKM come from the germline V gene. The CDR3 region is CASSAGTLGQYF. The DNA of the CDR3 is TGTGCCAGCAGTGCCGGGACTTTGGGGCAGTACTTC.

V is TRBV4-1 and J is TRBJ1-3; 9 nucleotides align to TRBD1. Germline V gene data show CDR1 as MGHRA and CDR2 as YSYEKL. With 0 bases clipped from V and 6 bases from J, the junction kept 6 bases outside the gene matches. The CDR3 length is 16 residues. The CDR3: CASSQDRWTGVNTIYF. CDR3 nucleotide sequence: TGCGCCAGCAGCCAAGATAGGTGGACAGGGGTAAACACCATATATTTT.

The chain uses TRBV28 and TRBJ2-7; 9 bases align to TRBD2. The CDR3 runs 16 residues. Germline-derived CDR1 and CDR2 are MDHEN and SYDVKM. V trimming: 10 bases; J trimming: 1 base; junction bases outside the gene matches: 14. This CDR3 reads CATHGDILAGSYEQYF. The CDR3 nucleotides are TGTGCCACCCACGGAGATATTCTAGCGGGATCCTACGAGCAGTACTTC.

The chain links TRBV30 to TRBJ2-3; tentative D call: TRBD2 (6 bases). CDR1 GTSNPN and CDR2 SVGIG come from the germline V gene (reference sequence). The CDR3 runs to 14 residues. Trimming removed 1 base from V and 2 bases from J, with 10 bases in between. In nucleotides, the CDR3 is TGTGCCTGGAGTGGGGGACTCTCCACAGATACGCAGTATTTT. Its translation: CAWSGGLSTDTQYF.

This clone is a singleton in its sample. The chain carries TRBV19 and TRBJ2-7; D uncertain. The CDR3 totals 13 residues. The germline CDR1 and CDR2 sequences are LNHDA and SQIVND (reference sequence). V was cut by 7 bases and J by 0 bases, with 10 bases left in between. CDR3 DNA: TGTGCCAGTAAGGTCCCTAACTCCTACGAGCAGTACTTC. Its translation: CASKVPNSYEQYF.

This sequence joins TRBV30 and TRBJ1-6; 10 bases fit TRBD1. Losses at the gene ends were 6 bases for V and 3 bases for J; bases not matched to a gene: 11. CDR1 is GTSNPN and CDR2 is SVGIG in the germline V gene (reference sequence). The CDR3 runs to 17 residues. The CDR3 DNA reads TGTGCCTGCTCTCAGGGACAGGGGTTGCGCTATAATTCACCCCTCCACTTT. It is translated as CACSQGQGLRYNSPLHF. The entire variable domain, with the rest obtained from reference TRBV30 and TRBJ1-6, is as follows: SQTIHQWPATLVQPVGSPLSLECTVEGTSNPNLYWYRQAAGRGLQLLFYSVGIGQISSEVPQNLSASRPQDRQFILSSKKLLLSDSGFYLCACSQGQGLRYNSPLHFGNGTRLTVT.

This clone appeared once. The rearrangement joins TRBV18 to TRBJ1-1, with D maybe TRBD1 (6 bases). Germline CDR1 is KGHSH and CDR2 is LQKENI. The CDR3 extends over 14 amino acids. The V gene lost 5 bases and the J gene lost 2 bases, with 12 bases spanning the gap. CDR3 amino acids: CASSSQGYNTEAFF. The CDR3 DNA is TGTGCCAGCTCATCACAGGGTTATAACACTGAAGCTTTCTTT.

This clone was picked up one time. The rearrangement uses TRBV28 and TRBJ1-6; D not resolved. CDR1 is MDHEN, CDR2 SYDVKM, per germline. The CDR3 covers 14 residues. Trimming left V 2 bases short and J 4 bases short, with 6 bases between. The CDR3 nucleotides read TGTGCCAGCAGTTTACGGGCTTATAATTCACCCCTCCACTTT. Protein: CASSLRAYNSPLHF.

V gene TRBV5-1 combines with J gene TRBJ2-7, with 9 nucleotides matching TRBD1. Germline assignment: CDR1 SGHRS and CDR2 YFSETQ. This CDR3 is 16 amino acids long. Trimming cost V 5 bases and J 3 bases; bases outside gene matches: 12. Here the CDR3 reads CASSSHPRQGDYEQYF. CDR3 nucleotides: TGCGCCAGCAGTTCCCATCCGAGACAGGGGGACTACGAGCAGTACTTC.

This chain connects TRBV15 to TRBJ1-6; D is unresolved. Germline values: CDR1 LNHNV, CDR2 YYDKDF (reference sequence). This CDR3 comprises 15 residues. V shed 3 bases and J shed 6 bases, with 12 bases lying between them. This CDR3 is CATSSEGSLNSPLHF. CDR3 bases: TGTGCCACCAGCAGCGAAGGGAGTCTTAATTCACCCCTCCACTTT.

V is TRBV6-5 and J is TRBJ2-1; 7 bases line up with TRBD2. The germline CDR1 and CDR2 sequences are MNHEY and SVGAGI. The CDR3 consists of 14 residues. With V trimmed by 7 bases and J by 0 bases, 3 bases remained unmatched. CDR3 amino acids: CASTGTTSYNEQFF. The CDR3 DNA follows: TGTGCCAGCACCGGGACTACCTCCTACAATGAGCAGTTCTTC.

The chain is built from TRBV27 and TRBJ1-2, with D possibly being TRBD1 (5 bases). Germline V gene data show CDR1 as MNHEY and CDR2 as SMNVEV (reference sequence). This CDR3 comprises 16 residues. V lost 0 bases, J lost 7 bases, and 18 bases lay in between. The CDR3 DNA reads as TGTGCCAGCAGTTTATCACGGGACGAGGTTACAGGTGGCTACACCTTC. It translates to CASSLSRDEVTGGYTF.

The chain is built from TRBV5-1 and TRBJ1-4; possibly TRBD1 for D (6 bases). CDR3 length: 16 amino acids. The V gene lost 1 base and the J gene lost 8 bases, with 18 bases spanning the gap. From germline, CDR1 is SGHRS and CDR2 YFSETQ. In nucleotides, the CDR3 is TGCGCCAGCAGCTTGTACTCCAGGGGCGAAGGCGAAAAACTGTTTTTT. It specifies CASSLYSRGEGEKLFF.

Points on this clone: Other DNA sequences in the same sample also yield this CDR3. The chain employs TRBV10-3 and TRBJ1-6; D is unresolved. The CDR3 runs to 13 residues. The germline CDR1 and CDR2 sequences are ENHRY and SYGVKD. Trimming shortened V by 6 bases and J by 8 bases, and 11 bases separated the two germline ends. The CDR3 DNA sequence: TGTGCCATCAGGACTGCCATTGATTCACCCCTCCACTTT. Translation gives CAIRTAIDSPLHF.